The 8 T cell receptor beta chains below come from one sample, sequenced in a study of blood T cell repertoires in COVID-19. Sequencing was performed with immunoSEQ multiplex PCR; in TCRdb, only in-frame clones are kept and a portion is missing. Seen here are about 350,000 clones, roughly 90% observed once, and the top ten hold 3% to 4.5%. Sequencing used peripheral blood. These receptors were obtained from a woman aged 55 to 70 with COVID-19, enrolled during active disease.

The CDR3 bases are TGCGCCAGCAGCTCGGACAGGGCTAATGAGCAGTTCTTC. Translating gives CASSSDRANEQFF. The chain carries TRBV5-1 and TRBJ2-1, with 8 bases aligning to TRBD1. J was trimmed by 7 bases and V by 3 bases; bases with no gene match: 3. Germline CDR1 and CDR2: SGHRS and YFSETQ. The CDR3 covers 13 residues.

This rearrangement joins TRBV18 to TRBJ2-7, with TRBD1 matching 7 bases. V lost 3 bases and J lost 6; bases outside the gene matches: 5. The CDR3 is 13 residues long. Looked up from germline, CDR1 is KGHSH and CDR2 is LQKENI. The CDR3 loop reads CASSPRGLAEQYF. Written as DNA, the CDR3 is TGTGCCAGCTCACCGAGGGGGCTGGCCGAGCAGTACTTC.

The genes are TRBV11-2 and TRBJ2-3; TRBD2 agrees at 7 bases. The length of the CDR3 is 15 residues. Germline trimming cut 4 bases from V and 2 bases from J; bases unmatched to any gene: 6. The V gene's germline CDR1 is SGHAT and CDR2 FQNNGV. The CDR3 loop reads CASSSPSGITDTQYF. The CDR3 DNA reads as TGTGCCAGCAGCTCGCCTAGCGGAATCACAGATACGCAGTATTTT.

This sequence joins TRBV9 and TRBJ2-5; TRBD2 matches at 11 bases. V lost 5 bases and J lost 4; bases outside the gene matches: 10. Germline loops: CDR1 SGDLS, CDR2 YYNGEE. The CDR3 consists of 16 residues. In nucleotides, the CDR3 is TGTGCCAGCAGTTCTAATAGCGGGGGGGCCGGAGAGACCCAGTACTTC. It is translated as CASSSNSGGAGETQYF.

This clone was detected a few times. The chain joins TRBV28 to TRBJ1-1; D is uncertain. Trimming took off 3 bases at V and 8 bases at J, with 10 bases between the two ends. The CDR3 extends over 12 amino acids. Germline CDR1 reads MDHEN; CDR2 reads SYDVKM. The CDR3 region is CASSLVTGEAFF. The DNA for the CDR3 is TGTGCCAGCAGTTTGGTAACGGGAGAAGCTTTCTTT.

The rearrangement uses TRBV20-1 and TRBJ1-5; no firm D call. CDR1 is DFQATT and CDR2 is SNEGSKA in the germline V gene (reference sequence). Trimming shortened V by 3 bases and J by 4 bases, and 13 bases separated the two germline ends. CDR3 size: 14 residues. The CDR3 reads CSASVTDNNQPQHF. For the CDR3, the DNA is TGCAGTGCTAGTGTTACAGACAATAATCAGCCCCAGCATTTT.

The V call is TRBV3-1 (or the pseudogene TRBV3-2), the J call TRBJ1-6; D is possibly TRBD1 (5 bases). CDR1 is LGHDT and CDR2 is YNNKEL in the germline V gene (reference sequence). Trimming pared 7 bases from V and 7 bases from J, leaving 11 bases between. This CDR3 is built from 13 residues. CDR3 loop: CASNLGGNSPLHF. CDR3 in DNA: TGTGCCAGCAACCTTGGGGGGAATTCACCCCTCCACTTT.

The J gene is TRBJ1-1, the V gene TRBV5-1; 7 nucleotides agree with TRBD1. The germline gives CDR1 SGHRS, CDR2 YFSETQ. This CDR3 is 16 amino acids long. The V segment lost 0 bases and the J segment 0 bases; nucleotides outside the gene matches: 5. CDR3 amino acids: CASSLGGGILNTEAFF. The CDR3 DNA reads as TGCGCCAGCAGCTTGGGAGGGGGCATATTGAACACTGAAGCTTTCTTT. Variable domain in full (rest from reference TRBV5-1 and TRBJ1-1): KAGVTQTPRYLIKTRGQQVTLSCSPISGHRSVSWYQQTPGQGLQFLFEYFSETQRNKGNFPGRFSGRQFSNSRSEMNVSTLELGDSALYLCASSLGGGILNTEAFFGQGTRLTVV.